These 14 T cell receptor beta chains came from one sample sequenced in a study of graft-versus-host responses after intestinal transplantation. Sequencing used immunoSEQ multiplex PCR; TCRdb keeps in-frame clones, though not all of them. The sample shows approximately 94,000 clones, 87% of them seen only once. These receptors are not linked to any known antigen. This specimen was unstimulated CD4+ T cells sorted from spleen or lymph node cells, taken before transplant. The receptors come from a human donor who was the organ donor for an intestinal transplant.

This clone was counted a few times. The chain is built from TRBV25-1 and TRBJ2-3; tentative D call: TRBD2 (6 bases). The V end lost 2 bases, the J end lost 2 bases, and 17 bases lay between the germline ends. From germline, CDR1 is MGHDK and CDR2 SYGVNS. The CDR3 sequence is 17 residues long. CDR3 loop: CASSETAGTGPTDTQYF. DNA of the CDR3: TGTGCCAGCAGTGAAACCGCCGGGACTGGCCCCACAGATACGCAGTATTTT.

The CDR3 bases are TGTGCCAGCAGTGGACAGGGACAGGGGATCGGCTACACCTTC. Amino acid sequence: CASSGQGQGIGYTF. The chain uses TRBV28 and TRBJ1-2; TRBD1 matches 10 bases. Per germline, CDR1 MDHEN and CDR2 SYDVKM. This CDR3 is 14 amino acids long. Losses at the gene ends were 5 bases for V and 8 bases for J; bases not matched to a gene: 8.

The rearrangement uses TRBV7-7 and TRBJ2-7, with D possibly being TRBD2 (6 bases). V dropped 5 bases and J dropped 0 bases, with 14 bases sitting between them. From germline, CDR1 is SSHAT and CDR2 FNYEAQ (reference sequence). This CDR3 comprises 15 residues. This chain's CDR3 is CASSPIPGVSYEQYF. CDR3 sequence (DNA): TGTGCCAGCAGCCCGATCCCGGGGGTCTCCTACGAGCAGTACTTC.

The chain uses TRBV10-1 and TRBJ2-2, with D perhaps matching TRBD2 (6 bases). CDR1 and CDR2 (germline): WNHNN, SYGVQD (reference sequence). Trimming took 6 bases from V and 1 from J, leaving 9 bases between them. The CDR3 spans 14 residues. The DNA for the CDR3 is TGCGCCAGCAGCGCAGCGGGGAACACCGGGGAGCTGTTTTTT. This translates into CASSAAGNTGELFF.

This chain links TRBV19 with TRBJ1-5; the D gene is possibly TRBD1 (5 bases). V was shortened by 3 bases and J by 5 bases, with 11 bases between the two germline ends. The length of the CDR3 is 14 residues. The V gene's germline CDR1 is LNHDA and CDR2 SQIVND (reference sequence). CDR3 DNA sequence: TGTGCCAGTAGTATTGGGGCAGCCGATCAGCCCCAGCATTTT. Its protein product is CASSIGAADQPQHF.

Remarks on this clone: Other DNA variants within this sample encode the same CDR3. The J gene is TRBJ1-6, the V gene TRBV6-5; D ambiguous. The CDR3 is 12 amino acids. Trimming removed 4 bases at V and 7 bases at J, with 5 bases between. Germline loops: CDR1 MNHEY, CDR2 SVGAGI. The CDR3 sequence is CASSSVNSPLHF. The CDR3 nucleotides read TGTGCCAGCAGTTCCGTAAATTCACCCCTCCACTTT.

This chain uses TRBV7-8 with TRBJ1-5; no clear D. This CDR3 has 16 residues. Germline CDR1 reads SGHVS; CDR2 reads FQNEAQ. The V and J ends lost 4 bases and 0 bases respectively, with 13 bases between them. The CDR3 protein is CASSSQVTYSNQPQHF. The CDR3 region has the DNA TGTGCCAGCAGCTCCCAGGTTACCTATAGCAATCAGCCCCAGCATTTT.

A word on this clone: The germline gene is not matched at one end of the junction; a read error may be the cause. CDR3 residues: CASSPPGTTNEKLFF. CDR3 in DNA: TGTGCCAGCTCACCACCCGGGACAACGAATGAAAAACTGTTTTTT. The chain has TRBV18 and TRBJ1-4, with a tentative D call TRBD1 (6 bases). The CDR3 has 15 residues. Germline V gene lookup returns CDR1 KGHSH and CDR2 LQKENI.

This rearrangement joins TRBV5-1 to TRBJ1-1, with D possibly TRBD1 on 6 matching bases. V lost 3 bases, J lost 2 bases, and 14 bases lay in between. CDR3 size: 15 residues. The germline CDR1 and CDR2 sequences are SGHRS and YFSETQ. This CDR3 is CASSSGHLTNTEAFF. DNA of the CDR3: TGCGCCAGCAGCTCGGGACACCTTACAAACACTGAAGCTTTCTTT.

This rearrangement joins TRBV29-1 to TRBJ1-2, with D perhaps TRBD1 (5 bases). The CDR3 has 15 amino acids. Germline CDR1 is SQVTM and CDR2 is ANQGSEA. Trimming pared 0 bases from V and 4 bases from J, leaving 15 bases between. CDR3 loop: CSVEDRFQGLYGYTF. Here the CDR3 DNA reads TGCAGCGTTGAAGATCGTTTTCAGGGCCTCTATGGCTACACCTTC.

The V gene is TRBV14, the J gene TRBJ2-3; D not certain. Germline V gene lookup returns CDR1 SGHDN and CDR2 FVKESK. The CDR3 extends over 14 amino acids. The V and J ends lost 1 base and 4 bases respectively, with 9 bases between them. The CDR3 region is CASSQGWDADTQYF. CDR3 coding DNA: TGTGCCAGCAGCCAAGGATGGGATGCAGATACGCAGTATTTT.

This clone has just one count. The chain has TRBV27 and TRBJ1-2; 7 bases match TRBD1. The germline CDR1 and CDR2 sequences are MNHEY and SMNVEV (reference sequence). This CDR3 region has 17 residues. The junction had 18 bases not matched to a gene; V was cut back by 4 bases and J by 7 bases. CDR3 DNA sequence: TGTGCCAGCAGTTCGAGACGGGGACAGTCAGAGTCGGGTGGCTACACCTTC. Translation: CASSSRRGQSESGGYTF.

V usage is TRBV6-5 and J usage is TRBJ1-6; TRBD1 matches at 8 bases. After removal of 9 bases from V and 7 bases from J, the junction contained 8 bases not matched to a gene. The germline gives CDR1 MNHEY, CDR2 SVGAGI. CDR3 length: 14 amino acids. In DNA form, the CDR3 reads TGTGCCAGTCGGTCCGGGACAGGCAATTCACCCCTCCACTTT. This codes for CASRSGTGNSPLHF.

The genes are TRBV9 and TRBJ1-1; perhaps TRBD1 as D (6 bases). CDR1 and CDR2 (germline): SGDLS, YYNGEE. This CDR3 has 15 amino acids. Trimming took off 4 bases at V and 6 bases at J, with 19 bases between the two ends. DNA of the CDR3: TGTGCCAGCAGCTCCTCCGGCCAAAAGGGGGCTGAAGCTTTCTTT. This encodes CASSSSGQKGAEAFF. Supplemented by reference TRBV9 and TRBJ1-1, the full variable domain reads DSGVTQTPKHLITATGQRVTLRCSPRSGDLSVYWYQQSLDQGLQFLIQYYNGEERAKGNILERFSAQQFPDLHSELNLSSLELGDSALYFCASSSSGQKGAEAFFGQGTRLTVV.